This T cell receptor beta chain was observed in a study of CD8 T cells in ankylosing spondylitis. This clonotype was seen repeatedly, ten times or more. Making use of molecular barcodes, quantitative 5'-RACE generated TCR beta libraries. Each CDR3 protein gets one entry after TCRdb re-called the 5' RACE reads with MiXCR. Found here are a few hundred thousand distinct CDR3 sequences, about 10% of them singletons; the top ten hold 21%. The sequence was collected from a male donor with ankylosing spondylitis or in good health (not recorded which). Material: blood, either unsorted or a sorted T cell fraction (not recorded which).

This CDR3 is CASSWPGTSGTSTDTQYF. CDR3 sequence (DNA): TGCGCCAGCAGCTGGCCCGGGACTAGCGGGACCAGCACAGATACGCAGTATTTT. J is TRBJ2-3 and V is TRBV5-1, with 13 positions matching TRBD2. The V and J ends lost 3 bases and 0 bases, in that order; junction bases with no gene match: 7. The CDR3 length is 18 residues. CDR1 SGHRS and CDR2 YFSETQ come from the germline V gene.